Reported below is one T cell receptor (beta chain). The antigen this receptor binds is unknown. Per-nucleotide qualities are absent, and no much larger clonotype sits a single base away. The CDR3 regions of human TCRbeta chains were analyzed by immunosequencing. Under the source paper's analysis protocol: Repertoire TCRs were matched against a reference library of SARS-CoV-2-specific TCRs generated with the MIRA antigen-specificity platform. Breadth meant the fraction of unique TCRs that were SARS-CoV-2-associated, whereas depth meant the fraction of total T cells that were SARS-CoV-2-associated. Using the MIRA data, each spike-specific TCR was assigned both to the spike region to which the TCR was reactive and to a CD4 or CD8 class. Log10-transformed breadth and depth values were compared by one-way ANOVA with Sidak's multiple comparisons tests. The table comes from immuneACCESS by way of TCRdb, which keeps in-frame sequences with V and J called. Part of the clones is missing from these tables; in studies checked, under half for an unresolved V gene and the rest for unknown reasons. V and J calls and clone size are copied from that table; D and trimming were computed from the DNA. In all, the sample holds about 84,000 clones, and 85% to 90% of those were seen once. The top ten clones comprise roughly 31% of the sample.

The time point label for this specimen denotes: baseline before first vaccination. Vaccinee samples came from UK trials COV001 and COV002, including a single-blind randomized controlled phase 2/3 trial of AZD1222 (ChAdOx1 nCoV-19) in healthy adults. For TCRbeta chain sequencing, PBMC samples were collected from trial participants at day 0 and at day 28 after the second dose. CDR1 is given as MDHEN and CDR2 as SYDVKM, both from the germline V gene. V is reduced by 4 bases and J by 1 base, leaving a spacing of 10 bases between them. The CDR3 measures 14 amino acids from cysteine to phenylalanine. Of all the DNA, just the CDR3 is kept, 42 bases in frame from base 1. The sample comes from a study of T cell responses to AZD1222 COVID-19 vaccine (dated by TCRdb to the early 2020s). In terms of the full investigation: AZD1222 recipients whose second dose came at about 4 weeks and those whose second dose came at about 12 weeks were combined into one group, since spike-specific TCR depth and breadth did not differ between the two schedules. TCR sequencing covered fewer than 250 trial participants: roughly 200 given two doses of AZD1222 and 26 given two doses of MenACWY control vaccine. Trial participants were enrolled by age into subgroups of 18-55, 56-69 and 70-plus years, and around 150, 29 and 61 TCR-sequenced participants, respectively, were included in these subgroups. Study-wide findings and limitations: After two AZD1222 doses, both the breadth and the depth of spike-specific TCRs were significantly higher than at day 0 and than in MenACWY recipients. Participants were mostly white British, with more females than males. The authors suggested clonal diversity may have been underestimated. The vaccine-associated CD4 TCRs covered the entire spike protein, and the dominant responses fell in regions 160-218 and 743-854. Epitopes outside the regions mutated in the B.1.351 and B.1.1.7 variants were reportedly recognized by nearly half of the unique spike-specific TCRs. Conclusions about previously exposed vaccinees are limited because only a handful of AZD1222 recipients were SARS-CoV-2 seropositive at baseline. In the small 56-69-year group, the increase in depth fell short of significance, most likely because of low power. Because no day 14 peak-response samples were available, the repertoires could be characterized only after the peak T cell response.

The starting material was peripheral blood, obtained on day 0 of AZD1222 vaccination. The sequence came from an adult in good health. The sequence links TRBV28 to TRBJ2-5; the D gene cannot be resolved beyond TRBD1 or TRBD2, each matching 5 bases. The sequence in DNA is TGTGCCAGCAGTTCGTCCGGGACCCAAGAGACCCAGTACTTC. Its protein product is CASSSSGTQETQYF.